This TCR beta chain was obtained from a study of blood T cell repertoires in COVID-19. The wider study: T cells, B-cell-depleted T cells, or PBMCs supplied cDNA or gDNA.

The germline V and J ends were trimmed by 4 bases and 0 bases, with 10 bases remaining between them. The CDR3 contains 14 residues. Germline V lookup: CDR1 ENHRY, CDR2 SYGVKD. In the authors' workflow: For nucleated cells, counts were estimated from reference gene primer amplification. Sequencing was performed with immunoSEQ multiplex PCR; in TCRdb, only in-frame clones are kept and a portion is missing. V, J and clone size are taken as reported in that table, and D and trimming were inferred from the DNA itself. Counted here are about 180,000 clones, around 87% occurring once; the ten biggest clones make up 0.58%. Seattle researchers signed up patients amid active infection and tracked them longitudinally.

The TCR comes from a man between 60 and 70 years old with COVID-19, enrolled during active disease. The sample was peripheral blood. The chain has TRBV10-3 and TRBJ2-7; possible D gene TRBD1, 5 bases. The DNA for the CDR3 is TGTGCCATCAGTGTGGACAAGAGCTCCTACGAGCAGTACTTC. Amino acid sequence: CAISVDKSSYEQYF.